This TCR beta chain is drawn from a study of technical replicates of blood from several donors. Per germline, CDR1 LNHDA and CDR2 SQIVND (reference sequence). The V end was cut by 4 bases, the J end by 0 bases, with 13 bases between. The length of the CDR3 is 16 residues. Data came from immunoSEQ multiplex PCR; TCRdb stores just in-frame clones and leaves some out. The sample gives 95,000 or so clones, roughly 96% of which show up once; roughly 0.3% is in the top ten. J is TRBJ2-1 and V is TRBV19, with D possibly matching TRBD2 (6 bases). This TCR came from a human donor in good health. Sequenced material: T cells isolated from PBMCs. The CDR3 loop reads CASSRSSASSYNEQFF. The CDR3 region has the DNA TGTGCCAGTAGTAGGTCTAGCGCTAGCTCCTACAATGAGCAGTTCTTC.